One and the same sample provided the 8 T cell receptor beta chains below, sequenced in a study of T cell responses to AZD1222 COVID-19 vaccine (dated by TCRdb to the early 2020s). Library construction relied on the immunoSEQ multiplex PCR assay. As stored in TCRdb, this immuneACCESS dataset retains in-frame rearrangements with V and J assigned. A fraction of the clones does not appear; measured against another copy, unresolved V genes explain less than half of the discrepancy, and the remainder lacks a known reason. The sample table records around 180,000 clones; about 91% of these occur just once. The ten largest clones take up more than 0.4% of the sample. The label giving this sample's time point can be read as: baseline before first vaccination. The material was peripheral blood, obtained on day 0 of AZD1222 vaccination. All receptors derive from an adult in good health.

The chain is built from TRBV27 and TRBJ1-2; D gene uncertain. The CDR3 extends over 13 amino acids. V was clipped by 0 bases and J by 5 bases, with 7 bases between them. Germline loops: CDR1 MNHEY, CDR2 SMNVEV (reference sequence). The DNA of the CDR3 is TGTGCCAGCAGTTTATCGTCCTATTATGGCTACACCTTC. Translated, it gives CASSLSSYYGYTF.

The chain joins TRBV2 to TRBJ1-1; D is undetermined. CDR1 is SNHLY, CDR2 FYNNEI, per germline. The CDR3 extends over 17 amino acids. V was pared by 2 bases and J by 0 bases, with 16 bases between. The CDR3 sequence is CASSEWSGGKVNTEAFF. CDR3 nucleotides: TGTGCCAGCAGTGAATGGTCGGGTGGAAAGGTGAACACTGAAGCTTTCTTT.

CDR3 DNA: TGTGCCAGCAGTGAATGGTCCCCCGGCACTGAAGCTTTCTTT. This encodes CASSEWSPGTEAFF. The V call is TRBV2, the J call TRBJ1-1; D ambiguous. CDR1 SNHLY and CDR2 FYNNEI come from the germline V gene. The V end was cut by 2 bases, the J end by 4 bases, with 11 bases between. This CDR3 has 14 amino acids.

The chain couples TRBV29-1 to TRBJ1-2; a possible D gene is TRBD1 (6 bases). CDR3 length: 17 residues. Germline values: CDR1 SQVTM, CDR2 ANQGSEA. V lost 0 bases and J 2 bases, leaving 19 bases between the germline ends. For the CDR3, the DNA is TGCAGCGTTGAAGATGGGGGCCTTAGCGGCAGGAACTATGGCTACACCTTC. It specifies CSVEDGGLSGRNYGYTF.

The V gene is TRBV21-1, the J gene TRBJ1-1. TRBV21-1 is a documented pseudogene. The CDR3 is 16 residues long. Here the CDR3 reads CASSKGGLGFNTEAFF. CDR3 bases: TGTGCCAGCAGCAAAGGAGGGCTGGGGTTCAACACTGAAGCTTTCTTT.

The V and J genes are TRBV28 and TRBJ1-1; possible D gene TRBD1, 5 bases. The CDR3 totals 13 residues. Trimming shortened V by 6 bases and J by 11 bases, and 19 bases separated the two germline ends. The germline gives CDR1 MDHEN, CDR2 SYDVKM. The chain's CDR3 is CASRSIWGLLAFF. The CDR3 coding sequence is TGTGCCAGCAGATCAATCTGGGGACTTCTGGCTTTCTTT.

Concerning this clone itself: Other DNA sequences from this sample encode an identical CDR3 as well. The chain combines TRBV28 with TRBJ2-7; 9 nucleotides match TRBD2. The CDR3 has 15 residues. With V trimmed by 3 bases and J by 2 bases, 5 bases remained unmatched. Germline V lookup: CDR1 MDHEN, CDR2 SYDVKM. CDR3 loop: CASSLGLAGPYEQYF. As DNA, the CDR3 is TGTGCCAGCAGTTTGGGCCTAGCGGGGCCCTACGAGCAGTACTTC.

The chain recombines TRBV3-1 (or the pseudogene TRBV3-2) with TRBJ1-6; D is uncertain. Germline assignment: CDR1 LGHDT and CDR2 YNNKEL (reference sequence). V lost 4 bases to trimming and J lost 0 bases, with 10 bases between them. There are 16 residues in the CDR3. This CDR3 reads CASSPDGSSYNSPLHF. CDR3 in DNA: TGTGCCAGCAGCCCGGACGGGAGCTCCTATAATTCACCCCTCCACTTT.